What follows are 27 T cell receptor beta chains derived from one specimen sequenced in a study of early T cells in non-severe SARS-CoV-2 infection. One entry per CDR3 protein results from TCRdb running MiXCR on the 5' RACE reads. The sample consists of more than 35,000 distinct CDR3 sequences, around 5% of them appearing once. The sample was whole blood. The receptors derive from an adult who was a healthcare worker with PCR-confirmed SARS-CoV-2 infection or an uninfected control (not recorded which).

This clonotype was picked up many times. The V gene is TRBV30, the J gene TRBJ1-1; D unclear. The CDR3 runs 13 residues. Per germline, CDR1 GTSNPN and CDR2 SVGIG (reference sequence). V lost 0 bases and J lost 2, with 7 bases in between. Here the CDR3 reads CAWSVILNTEAFF. The CDR3 region has the DNA TGTGCCTGGAGTGTAATCTTAAACACTGAAGCTTTCTTT.

This clonotype has at least ten counts. The V gene is TRBV28, the J gene TRBJ2-7; no clear D gene. The CDR3 length is 12 residues. The V end was cut by 3 bases, the J end by 5 bases, with 8 bases between. Germline values: CDR1 MDHEN, CDR2 SYDVKM. This chain's CDR3 is CASSLGFNEQYF. In DNA form, the CDR3 reads TGTGCCAGCAGTTTGGGTTTCAACGAGCAGTACTTC.

There are a few counts of this clonotype. The chain joins TRBV9 to TRBJ1-6; perhaps TRBD1 as D (6 bases). The CDR3 has 15 amino acids. The germline CDR1 and CDR2 sequences are SGDLS and YYNGEE. Between the trimmed V and J ends, which lost 0 bases and 7 bases, there was a span of 11 bases. The CDR3 DNA sequence: TGTGCCAGCAGCGTAGACGGACAGAGCAATTCACCCCTCCACTTT. Its protein product is CASSVDGQSNSPLHF.

This clonotype was found many times. This sequence joins TRBV7-8 and TRBJ1-2, with 10 bases fitting TRBD1. The CDR3 is made up of 16 amino acids. The germline CDR1 and CDR2 sequences are SGHVS and FQNEAQ. J gave up 6 bases and V 4 bases, and 11 bases lay outside the gene matches. The DNA of the CDR3 is TGTGCCAGCAGCTCTACTGGCGGGACAGGGGTACATGGCTACACCTTC. As protein: CASSSTGGTGVHGYTF.

The chain links TRBV7-2 to TRBJ1-3; weak D call: TRBD1 (5 bases). In germline, CDR1 is SGHTA, CDR2 FQGNSA. The V and J ends lost 2 bases and 2 bases respectively, with 10 bases between them. The CDR3 sequence is 15 residues long. The CDR3 reads CASSLRGDPGNTIYF. The CDR3 DNA sequence: TGTGCCAGCAGCTTAAGAGGGGACCCTGGAAACACCATATATTTT.

The table lists this clonotype with many counts. The chain recombines TRBV5-6 with TRBJ2-3; D is ambiguous. V shed 0 bases and J shed 2 bases, with 13 bases lying between them. Germline lookup yields CDR1 SGHDT and CDR2 YYEEEE. The CDR3 has 16 residues. Here the CDR3 DNA reads TGTGCCAGCAGCTTGGCGTTCACCCCCTTCACAGATACGCAGTATTTT. This sequence encodes CASSLAFTPFTDTQYF.

This clonotype was seen ten or more times. This chain connects TRBV3-1 to TRBJ2-7; D gene uncertain. The V end was cut by 3 bases, the J end by 0 bases, with 9 bases between. Germline V gene sequence: CDR1 LGHDT, CDR2 YNNKEL (reference sequence). The length of the CDR3 is 14 residues. The CDR3 sequence is CASSQQPGSYEQYF. CDR3 DNA sequence: TGTGCCAGCAGCCAGCAGCCCGGCTCCTACGAGCAGTACTTC.

This clonotype came up many times. The chain uses TRBV12-2 and TRBJ2-7; TRBD2, the table's D call, lacks a check against the DNA. TRBV12-2 is a pseudogene segment. The CDR3 loop spans 14 amino acids. The CDR3 nucleotides read TGTGCAAGTCGCTTCCGGAGGGGTACTTACGAGCAGTACTTC. Translating gives CASRFRRGTYEQYF.

This clonotype was detected many times. The rearrangement joins TRBV2 to TRBJ1-1; 8 bases map to TRBD1. The CDR3 runs to 15 residues. V lost 4 bases and J lost 1; bases outside the gene matches: 5. From germline, CDR1 is SNHLY and CDR2 FYNNEI. CDR3 sequence: CASSGVGTGNTEAFF. The CDR3 DNA is TGTGCCAGCAGTGGAGTGGGGACAGGGAACACTGAAGCTTTCTTT.

This clonotype was recorded at least ten times. The V gene is TRBV5-1, the J gene TRBJ1-1; no clear D gene. Germline-derived CDR1 and CDR2 are SGHRS and YFSETQ. V was trimmed by 2 bases and J by 5 bases, leaving 7 bases between them. The CDR3 sequence is 12 residues long. This CDR3 is CASSFWGTEAFF. CDR3 DNA: TGCGCCAGCAGCTTTTGGGGAACTGAAGCTTTCTTT.

The V and J genes are TRBV10-3 and TRBJ1-1; tentatively, D is TRBD1 (5 bases). The CDR3 extends over 14 amino acids. The V end was cut by 2 bases, the J end by 6 bases, with 13 bases between. Germline V gives CDR1 ENHRY, CDR2 SYGVKD. CDR3 loop: CAISERGESAEAFF. The DNA of the CDR3 is TGTGCCATCAGTGAGAGAGGGGAATCGGCTGAAGCTTTCTTT.

Points on this clonotype: The limits of the CDR3 on the DNA are not certain, so only TCRdb's listed CDR3 is given. The chain recombines TRBV6-1 with TRBJ1-1; the table assigns TRBD1, which was not confirmed against the DNA. The CDR3 is 11 amino acids long, termini counted. CDR1 MNHNS and CDR2 SASEGT come from the germline V gene. CDR3 region: CASILGRRGFF.

V is TRBV18 and J is TRBJ1-2; no definite D call. The CDR3 runs 13 residues. The V gene's germline CDR1 is KGHSH and CDR2 LQKENI. V lost 2 bases to trimming and J lost 5 bases, with 9 bases between them. As DNA, the CDR3 is TGTGCCAGCTCACCAGAGGAAGGTTATGGCTACACCTTC. Amino acid sequence: CASSPEEGYGYTF. The full variable domain, its missing parts supplied by reference TRBV18 and TRBJ1-2, is NAGVMQNPRHLVRRRGQEARLRCSPMKGHSHVYWYRQLPEEGLKFMVYLQKENIIDESGMPKERFSAEFPKEGPSILRIQQVVRGDSAAYFCASSPEEGYGYTFGSGTRLTVV.

This clonotype was recorded many times. The chain has TRBV20-1 and TRBJ2-3, with D possibly matching TRBD1 (6 bases). Germline V gene sequence: CDR1 DFQATT, CDR2 SNEGSKA (reference sequence). V was trimmed by 3 bases and J by 0 bases, leaving 10 bases between them. This CDR3 region has 14 residues. The CDR3 DNA reads as TGCAGTGCTAGTTGGCAGGGGAGCACAGATACGCAGTATTTT. Translation gives CSASWQGSTDTQYF.

This clonotype was detected many times. V and J are TRBV9 and TRBJ2-1; 8 bases match TRBD2. After removal of 0 bases from V and 8 bases from J, the junction contained 7 bases not matched to a gene. Germline V lookup: CDR1 SGDLS, CDR2 YYNGEE. The CDR3 length is 15 residues. The CDR3 loop is CASSVVAGRSHEQFF. The CDR3 coding sequence is TGTGCCAGCAGCGTAGTAGCGGGGAGGTCCCATGAGCAGTTCTTC.

Ten or more counts support this clonotype. V usage is TRBV7-2 and J usage is TRBJ2-7; D may be TRBD2 (5 bases). Germline lookup yields CDR1 SGHTA and CDR2 FQGNSA. CDR3 length: 15 residues. Deletions cut 5 bases from V and 4 bases from J, with 18 bases between. Here the CDR3 reads CASSRSTSRDYEQYF. DNA for the CDR3: TGTGCCAGCAGCCGCTCTACCTCGAGGGATTACGAGCAGTACTTC.

This clonotype showed up many times. As DNA, the CDR3 is TGTGCCTGGAGGGAACCCAACATAAATGAGCAGTTCTTC. As protein: CAWREPNINEQFF. V usage is TRBV30 and J usage is TRBJ2-1, with no clear D. Germline CDR1 GTSNPN, CDR2 SVGIG (reference sequence). The CDR3 is made up of 13 amino acids. Trimming removed 3 bases at V and 7 bases at J, with 13 bases between.

V usage is TRBV6-6 and J usage is TRBJ1-2; no definite D call. Trimming took 0 bases from V and 8 from J, leaving 10 bases between them. This CDR3 contains 13 residues. CDR1 and CDR2 from the germline V gene are MNHNY and SVGAGI (reference sequence). CDR3 sequence reads: CASSYSTEFGYTF. Written as DNA, the CDR3 is TGTGCCAGCAGTTACTCCACAGAGTTCGGCTACACCTTC.

This clonotype was detected many times. V and J are TRBV20-1 and TRBJ1-5; TRBD1 is a possible D gene (6 bases). This CDR3 is built from 14 residues. In germline, CDR1 is DFQATT, CDR2 SNEGSKA (reference sequence). The germline V and J ends were trimmed by 6 bases and 3 bases, with 15 bases remaining between them. CDR3 region: CSAIKGGLNQPQHF. For the CDR3, the DNA is TGCAGTGCGATAAAGGGGGGGCTCAATCAGCCCCAGCATTTT.

This clonotype was picked up a small number of times. The chain links TRBV3-2 to TRBJ2-1; no check of the table's D call, TRBD2, against the DNA was made. TRBV3-2 has pseudogene status. The CDR3 length is 15 residues. CDR3 sequence (DNA): TGTGCCAGCAGCCATCGAGCGGGGAGCTACAATGAGCAGTTCTTC. Translated, it gives CASSHRAGSYNEQFF.

In this sample, this clonotype turned up a few times. The gene calls are TRBV19 and TRBJ2-3, with unresolved D. V shed 4 bases and J shed 2 bases, with 10 bases lying between them. This CDR3 has 14 amino acids. Germline V gene data show CDR1 as LNHDA and CDR2 as SQIVND (reference sequence). The CDR3 nucleotides are TGTGCCAGTAGTACGGCATATCTCACAGATACGCAGTATTTT. This sequence encodes CASSTAYLTDTQYF.

This clonotype appeared many times. The chain uses TRBV19 and TRBJ1-5; TRBD1 is a possible D gene (6 bases). Trimming removed 7 bases from V and 5 bases from J, with 18 bases in between. Germline CDR1 reads LNHDA; CDR2 reads SQIVND (reference sequence). The CDR3 length is 15 residues. CDR3 protein: CASTRGLQRDQPQHF. The CDR3 DNA is TGTGCCAGTACCCGGGGGCTACAACGAGATCAGCCCCAGCATTTT.

This clonotype was found many times. This chain links TRBV11-2 with TRBJ2-7; no firm D call. The germline V gene has CDR1 SGHAT and CDR2 FQNNGV. This CDR3 is built from 11 residues. V was cut by 5 bases and J by 12 bases, with 14 bases left in between. The CDR3 loop reads CASSRGGPSYF. CDR3 bases: TGTGCCAGCAGCCGCGGTGGGCCTTCGTACTTC.

This clonotype was observed a handful of times. The chain links TRBV9 to TRBJ1-4, with TRBD1 identical over 9 bases. The junction had 9 bases not matched to a gene; V was cut back by 4 bases and J by 8 bases. This CDR3 has 15 amino acids. The germline V gene has CDR1 SGDLS and CDR2 YYNGEE. CDR3 region: CASSPAGTGSEKLFF. CDR3 DNA: TGTGCCAGCAGCCCCGCCGGGACAGGGTCCGAAAAACTGTTTTTT. Together with reference TRBV9 and TRBJ1-4, the CDR3 gives the full variable domain: DSGVTQTPKHLITATGQRVTLRCSPRSGDLSVYWYQQSLDQGLQFLIQYYNGEERAKGNILERFSAQQFPDLHSELNLSSLELGDSALYFCASSPAGTGSEKLFFGSGTQLSVL.

This clonotype was observed a handful of times. This chain joins TRBV9 and TRBJ2-1; 8 nucleotides agree with TRBD2. Germline assignment: CDR1 SGDLS and CDR2 YYNGEE. J gave up 5 bases and V 4 bases, and 14 bases lay outside the gene matches. CDR3 length: 17 amino acids. Here the CDR3 reads CASSPDSGRLRDNEQFF. The CDR3 DNA is TGTGCCAGCAGCCCCGACAGCGGGAGATTGAGGGACAATGAGCAGTTCTTC. The full variable domain, its missing parts supplied by reference TRBV9 and TRBJ2-1, is DSGVTQTPKHLITATGQRVTLRCSPRSGDLSVYWYQQSLDQGLQFLIQYYNGEERAKGNILERFSAQQFPDLHSELNLSSLELGDSALYFCASSPDSGRLRDNEQFFGPGTRLTVL.

This clonotype was found a few times. J is TRBJ2-1 and V is TRBV7-6; perhaps TRBD2 as D (5 bases). Looked up from germline, CDR1 is SGHVS and CDR2 is FNYEAQ. The CDR3 length is 13 residues. The V and J ends lost 2 bases and 6 bases respectively, with 8 bases between them. In nucleotides, the CDR3 is TGTGCCAGCAGCTTAAGCCTAGCCAATGAGCAGTTCTTC. Protein: CASSLSLANEQFF.

The table lists this clonotype with many counts. The chain employs TRBV19 and TRBJ2-7; no reliable D call. The CDR3 runs to 16 residues. Looked up from germline, CDR1 is LNHDA and CDR2 is SQIVND (reference sequence). V lost 5 bases and J 1 base, leaving 18 bases between the germline ends. The CDR3 sequence: CASSLTSTTLSYEQYF. CDR3 coding DNA: TGTGCCAGTAGTTTGACGAGTACAACCCTTTCCTACGAGCAGTACTTC.